The T cell receptor (beta chain) under discussion was sequenced for a study of blood T cell repertoires in COVID-19. About the research overall: Samples taken during acute and convalescent COVID-19 were collected in the United States, Italy and Spain.

This table comes from immunoSEQ multiplex PCR, and its TCRdb copy is limited to in-frame clones, with some not included. The sample has roughly 70,000 clones, 85% to 90% seen once; the top ten hold roughly 6.3%. The V gene lost 6 bases and the J gene lost 6 bases, with 15 bases spanning the gap. CDR3 length: 13 residues. The chain has TRBV12-3 or TRBV12-4 and TRBJ2-7; a weak D match, TRBD2 (6 bases). Sequenced: peripheral blood. This receptor was taken from a woman over 75 with active COVID-19. CDR3 loop: CASSRDSPGEQYF. Here the CDR3 DNA reads TGTGCCAGCAGCCGGGACTCCCCAGGCGAGCAGTACTTC.